The sample holds many counts of the clone carrying this TCR beta chain. The antigen is not known. The sample is drawn from a study of blood T cells in healthy people across ages. About the study: Using template switching, researchers captured about one barcoded beta molecule for each two T cells. The study's findings and limits: Relative to aged donors, long-lived donors carried more naive CD4+ cells and displayed higher diversity.

This CDR3 region has 16 residues. Deletions cut 3 bases from V and 0 bases from J, with 12 bases between. Germline V CDR1 and CDR2: KGHDR, SFDVKD. It was with a sample-barcoded 5' primer and a J-beta primer mix that a second PCR of roughly 6 to 11 cycles was run. Each cDNA molecule received a tag from a template-switch adaptor that had 12 random nucleotides. A minimum of 2.5 million CDR3-containing paired-end reads was obtained for each sample. TCRdb called the 5' RACE reads again in MiXCR, with one record for every CDR3 protein. This repertoire shows hundreds of thousands of distinct CDR3 sequences, roughly 32% found once; its top ten account for 15% to 17%.

The V gene is TRBV24-1, the J gene TRBJ2-3; D may correspond to TRBD1 or TRBD2 (5 bases each). What was sequenced was blood. The receptor's source is a woman of 80 years or more in good health. This chain's CDR3 is CATSDPGSASTDTQYF. CDR3 DNA sequence: TGTGCCACCAGTGATCCAGGGAGTGCTAGCACAGATACGCAGTATTTT.